This TCR beta chain was observed in a study of cytomegalovirus exposure and HLA in healthy donors. About the research overall: The Caucasian-associated ancestry cluster contained 81% of the roughly 400 genotyped donors.

This clone was observed a single time. Its antigen remains unidentified. Germline CDR1 LNHDA, CDR2 SQIVND (reference sequence). The J segment lost 3 bases and the V segment lost 5 bases, leaving 8 bases of the junction unmatched. This CDR3 contains 16 residues. The study ran its PCR with 60 Vbeta and 13 Jbeta primers. The protocol was immunoSEQ multiplex PCR, while the TCRdb copy is restricted to in-frame clones and leaves out a portion. The table lists 150,000 to 200,000 clones, approximately 80% of them singletons. Study outcomes and limitations: For TCR beta chains, V- and J-gene trimming was later linked to a missense DCLRE1C variant. 16,951 TCR beta sequences were associated with HLA alleles at 0.05 false discovery rate in a later analysis. One later analysis reportedly identified an Asian-associated ancestry cluster that showed fewer N-insertions than the approximately 710-donor mean.

This sequence was found in a middle-aged woman in good health and CMV-seropositive. The rearrangement uses TRBV19 and TRBJ2-3; the match to TRBD2 covers 10 bases. What was sequenced was PBMCs. For the CDR3, the DNA is TGTGCCAGTAGTGGCGCTAGCGGGAGCAGGACAGATACGCAGTATTTT. It is translated as CASSGASGSRTDTQYF.